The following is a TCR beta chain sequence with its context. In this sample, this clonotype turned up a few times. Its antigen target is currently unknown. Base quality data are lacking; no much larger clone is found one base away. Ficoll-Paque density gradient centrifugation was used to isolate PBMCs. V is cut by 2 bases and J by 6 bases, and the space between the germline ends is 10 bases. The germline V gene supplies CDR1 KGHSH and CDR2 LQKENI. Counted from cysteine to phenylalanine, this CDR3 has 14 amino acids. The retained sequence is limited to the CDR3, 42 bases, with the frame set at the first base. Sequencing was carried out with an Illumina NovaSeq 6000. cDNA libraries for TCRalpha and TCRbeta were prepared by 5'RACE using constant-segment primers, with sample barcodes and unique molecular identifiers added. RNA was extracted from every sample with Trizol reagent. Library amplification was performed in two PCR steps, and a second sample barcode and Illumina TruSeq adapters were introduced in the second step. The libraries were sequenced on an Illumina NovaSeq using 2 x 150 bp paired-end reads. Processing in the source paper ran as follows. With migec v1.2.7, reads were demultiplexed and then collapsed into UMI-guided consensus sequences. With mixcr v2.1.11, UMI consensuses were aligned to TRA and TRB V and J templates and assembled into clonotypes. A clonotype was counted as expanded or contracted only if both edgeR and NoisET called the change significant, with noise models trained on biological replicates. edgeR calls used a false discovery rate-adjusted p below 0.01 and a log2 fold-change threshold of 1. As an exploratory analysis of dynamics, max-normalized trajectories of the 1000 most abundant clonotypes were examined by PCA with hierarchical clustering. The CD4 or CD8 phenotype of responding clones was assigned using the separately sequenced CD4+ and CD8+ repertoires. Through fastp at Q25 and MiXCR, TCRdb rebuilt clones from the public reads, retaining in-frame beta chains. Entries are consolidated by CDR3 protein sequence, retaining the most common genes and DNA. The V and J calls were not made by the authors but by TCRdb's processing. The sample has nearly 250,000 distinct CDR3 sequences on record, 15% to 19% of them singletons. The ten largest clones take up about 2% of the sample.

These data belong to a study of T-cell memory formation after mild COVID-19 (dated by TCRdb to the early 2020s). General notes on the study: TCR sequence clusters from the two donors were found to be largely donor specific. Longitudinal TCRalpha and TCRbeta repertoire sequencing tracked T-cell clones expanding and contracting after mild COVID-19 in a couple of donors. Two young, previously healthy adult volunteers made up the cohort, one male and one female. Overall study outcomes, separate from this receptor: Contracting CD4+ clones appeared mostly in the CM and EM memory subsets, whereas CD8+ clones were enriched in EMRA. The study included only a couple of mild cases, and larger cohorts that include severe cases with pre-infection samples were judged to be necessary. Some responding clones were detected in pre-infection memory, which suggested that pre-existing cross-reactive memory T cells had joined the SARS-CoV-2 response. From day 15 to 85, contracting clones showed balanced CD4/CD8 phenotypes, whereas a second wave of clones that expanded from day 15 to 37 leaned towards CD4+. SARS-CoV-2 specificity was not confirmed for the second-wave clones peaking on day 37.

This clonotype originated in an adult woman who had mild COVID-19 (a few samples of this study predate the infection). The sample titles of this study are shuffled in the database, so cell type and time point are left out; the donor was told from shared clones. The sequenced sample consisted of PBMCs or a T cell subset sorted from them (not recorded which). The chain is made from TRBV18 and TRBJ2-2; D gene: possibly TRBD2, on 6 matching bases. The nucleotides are TGTGCCAGCTCACCAAATGCGGGATCCGGGGAGCTGTTTTTT. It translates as CASSPNAGSGELFF. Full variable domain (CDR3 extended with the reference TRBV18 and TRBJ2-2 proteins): NAGVMQNPRHLVRRRGQEARLRCSPMKGHSHVYWYRQLPEEGLKFMVYLQKENIIDESGMPKERFSAEFPKEGPSILRIQQVVRGDSAAYFCASSPNAGSGELFFGEGSRLTVL.